What follows are 8 T cell receptor beta chains derived from one specimen sequenced in a study of tumor-infiltrating lymphocytes in primary liver carcinoma (dated 2017 in TCRdb). Total RNA and DNA were co-extracted from around 18-30 mg of bulk tissue with the AllPrep DNA/RNA mini kit, without cell sorting. The instrument given in TCRdb is Illumina HiSeq 2500. TCRbeta-specific cDNA was reverse-transcribed from 500 ng total RNA using a constant-region primer and ProtoScript II reverse transcriptase. Three nested multiplex PCR rounds, following a slightly modified ARM-PCR procedure, were used to build the TCRbeta libraries. The first two PCR rounds used multiplex TRBV1-TRBV30 forward primers with a Cbeta reverse primer, each for approximately 10 cycles. The raw public data were reprocessed by TCRdb itself: fastp quality trimming at Q25, MiXCR clonotype calling, in-frame beta chains only. Each CDR3 protein appears once, grouped with its most common genes and DNA. The sample table records about 35,000 distinct CDR3 sequences; under 75% of these occur just once. Of the sample, less than 20% falls within the top ten clones.

The sequencing input was liver tumor tissue from sampling region 4. Explained via the paper, the cell subset or site label denotes: tumor region T4, right-lateral pole. The receptors shown here come from a man aged 35-49 years with primary liver carcinoma and hepatitis B virus infection.

The chain combines TRBV11-2 with TRBJ2-3; D remains ambiguous. The CDR3 extends over 16 amino acids. V was cut by 9 bases and J by 2 bases, with 21 bases left in between. Germline assignment: CDR1 SGHAT and CDR2 FQNNGV. The CDR3 bases are TGTGCCAGGAGCAGAAGCAGTACAAGGAACACAGATACGCAGTATTTT. Translation gives CARSRSSTRNTDTQYF.

Points on this clonotype: The missing conserved phenylalanine or tryptophan at the end of this CDR3 makes a read error likely. This chain uses TRBV11-2 with TRBJ2-3, with 7 bases that match TRBD2. Germline CDR1 is SGHAT and CDR2 is FQNNGV. This CDR3 is 16 amino acids long. This CDR3 is CVSSPVGGGVPDKQYY. CDR3 sequence (DNA): TGTGTCAGCAGCCCAGTTGGGGGAGGGGTCCCAGATAAGCAGTATTAT.

In the case of this clonotype: Relative to the germline gene, one junction end is altered; a read error may explain this. J is TRBJ2-6 and V is TRBV4-1; 10 nucleotides align to TRBD1. Germline V gives CDR1 MGHRA, CDR2 YSYEKL. CDR3 length equals 17 residues. CDR3 amino acids: CACSQEGQGSGPNVLTF. CDR3 DNA sequence: TGCGCCTGCAGCCAAGAGGGACAGGGGTCTGGTCCCAACGTCCTGACTTTC.

This clonotype was picked up many times. V and J are TRBV2 and TRBJ2-2, with D perhaps TRBD1 (6 bases). Germline CDR1 is SNHLY and CDR2 is FYNNEI. This CDR3 is built from 15 residues. Trimming removed 7 bases from V and 6 bases from J, with 18 bases in between. CDR3 in DNA: TGTGCCAGCAAAGGAACCACAGGGTCGTCCGGGGAGCTGTTTTTT. Amino acids: CASKGTTGSSGELFF.

In the case of this clonotype: The conserved phenylalanine or tryptophan is not found at the CDR3 terminus, so this likely reflects a read error. The V and J genes are TRBV6-1 and TRBJ2-7; either TRBD1 or TRBD2 may fit D (7 bases each). The germline V and J ends were trimmed by 4 bases and 0 bases, with 16 bases remaining between them. CDR1 is MNHNS and CDR2 is SASEGT in the germline V gene. This CDR3 is built from 16 residues. DNA of the CDR3: TGTGCCAGCAGTGGGGAACCAGGGGGGGGCTCCTACGAGCAGTACATC. This encodes CASSGEPGGGSYEQYI.

Comments on this clonotype: The junction does not match germline at one end; this may be a read error. The V gene is TRBV6-5, the J gene TRBJ2-1, with 7 positions matching TRBD1. The CDR3 runs 13 residues. Germline V lookup: CDR1 MNHEY, CDR2 SVGAGI. The CDR3 DNA follows: TGTGCTAGCAGCAGACAGGGCCACAATAAGCAGTTCTTC. Translated, it gives CASSRQGHNKQFF.

On this clonotype: The junction does not match germline at one end; this may be a read error. This rearrangement joins TRBV6-1 to TRBJ2-5; a possible D gene is TRBD2 (5 bases). From germline, CDR1 is MNHNS and CDR2 SASEGT. This CDR3 has 15 residues. For the CDR3, the DNA is TGTGTCAGCAGTGAAGCGGTGGGCGCACAAGAGACCCAGTACTTC. Translating gives CVSSEAVGAQETQYF.

In its sample, this clonotype ranks as medium-sized. This chain links TRBV4-1 with TRBJ1-6; D is undetermined. Germline CDR1 is MGHRA and CDR2 is YSYEKL. The CDR3 has 18 residues. Trimming took 0 bases from V and 1 from J, leaving 13 bases between them. The CDR3 DNA follows: TGCGCCAGCAGCCAAGAGACCCGGACGGCATCCTATAATTCACCCCTCCACTTT. Protein: CASSQETRTASYNSPLHF.